These 13 T cell receptor beta chains share one sample of origin, sequenced in a study of blood T cell repertoires in COVID-19. Here immunoSEQ multiplex PCR was the method, and the copy in TCRdb shows in-frame clones only, minus some. Found here are more than 65,000 clones, 80% of them singletons; the top ten hold about 5.6%. Sample: peripheral blood. The receptors derive from a man aged 55 to 70 with active or convalescent COVID-19.

This clone was seen just once. The chain has TRBV25-1 and TRBJ2-5; TRBD1 aligns across 7 bases. The length of the CDR3 is 14 residues. CDR1 and CDR2 (germline): MGHDK, SYGVNS. The junction had 2 bases not matched to a gene; V was cut back by 1 base and J by 3 bases. The CDR3, as DNA: TGTGCCAGCAGTGAATTGGGGACAGAAGAGACCCAGTACTTC. This translates into CASSELGTEETQYF.

The chain has TRBV3-1 (or the pseudogene TRBV3-2) and TRBJ2-1; TRBD1 agrees at 7 bases. Trimming removed 4 bases from V and 2 bases from J; junction bases left unmatched: 5. The CDR3 has 15 amino acids. Per the germline V gene, CDR1 is LGHDT and CDR2 is YNNKEL (reference sequence). The CDR3 is CASSPGQQPYNEQFF. The DNA of the CDR3 is TGTGCCAGCAGCCCGGGACAGCAACCCTACAATGAGCAGTTCTTC.

The V call is TRBV2, the J call TRBJ1-5, with 12 bases matching TRBD1. CDR1 and CDR2 (germline): SNHLY, FYNNEI. The CDR3 contains 15 residues. The V and J ends lost 6 bases and 7 bases, in that order; junction bases with no gene match: 7. CDR3 DNA sequence: TGTGCCAGCAGGATGGGGACAGGGGGCGAACAGCCCCAGCATTTT. Amino acid sequence: CASRMGTGGEQPQHF.

V and J are TRBV7-3 and TRBJ2-1; no firm D call. V lost 4 bases, J lost 0 bases, and 10 bases lay in between. Germline V gene data show CDR1 as SGHTA and CDR2 as FQGTGA. There are 15 residues in the CDR3. CDR3 amino acids: CASSSSESSYNEQFF. The CDR3 nucleotides are TGTGCCAGCAGCTCTTCGGAGAGCTCCTACAATGAGCAGTTCTTC.

The V and J genes are TRBV28 and TRBJ1-2, with D tentatively TRBD1 (5 bases). This CDR3 is 13 amino acids long. The V and J ends lost 6 bases and 2 bases respectively, with 10 bases between them. Germline V gene data show CDR1 as MDHEN and CDR2 as SYDVKM. CDR3 in DNA: TGTGCCAGCAGAGACAGTGCGAACTATGGCTACACCTTC. Translation gives CASRDSANYGYTF.

This clone was picked up one time. The rearrangement uses TRBV11-1 and TRBJ2-6; D is unresolved. V was pared by 7 bases and J by 2 bases, with 3 bases between. Germline CDR1 is SGHAT and CDR2 is FQDESV (reference sequence). This CDR3 has 12 residues. CDR3: CASNTGANVLTF. CDR3 DNA: TGTGCCAGCAATACTGGGGCCAACGTCCTGACTTTC.

The CDR3: CASSQDRERFGYTF. As DNA, the CDR3 is TGTGCCAGCAGTCAAGACAGGGAAAGGTTTGGCTACACCTTC. The V and J genes are TRBV2 and TRBJ1-2, with 7 bases identical to TRBD1. This CDR3 has 14 amino acids. V lost 5 bases to trimming and J lost 7 bases; unmatched junction nucleotides: 10. CDR1 and CDR2 (germline): SNHLY, FYNNEI.

V and J are TRBV27 and TRBJ1-2, with D tentatively TRBD1 (6 bases). The germline gives CDR1 MNHEY, CDR2 SMNVEV (reference sequence). The CDR3 sequence is 16 residues long. V lost 8 bases and J 0 bases, leaving 19 bases between the germline ends. The DNA of the CDR3 is TGTGCCAGCGTCCCAGTGGGGGACATAGCTAACTATGGCTACACCTTC. Protein product: CASVPVGDIANYGYTF.

This rearrangement joins TRBV7-9 to TRBJ1-1; TRBD1 matches at 7 bases. Trimming took 5 bases from V and 2 from J; bases not matched to a gene: 11. Germline CDR1 is SEHNR and CDR2 is FQNEAQ (reference sequence). This CDR3 region has 16 residues. The CDR3 nucleotides read TGTGCCAGCAGCACTTGGGGACAGCTGTTTAACACTGAAGCTTTCTTT. Encoded protein: CASSTWGQLFNTEAFF.

The rearrangement uses TRBV7-8 and TRBJ1-2, with a weak D call TRBD1 (5 bases). CDR3 length equals 14 residues. V was shortened by 4 bases and J by 8 bases, with 17 bases between the two germline ends. The germline V gene has CDR1 SGHVS and CDR2 FQNEAQ. CDR3 sequence reads: CASSSRLLREGYTF. The CDR3 DNA follows: TGTGCCAGCAGCTCGCGACTGCTCAGGGAAGGCTACACCTTC. The full variable domain, rest sourced from reference TRBV7-8 and TRBJ1-2, is GAGVSQSPRYKVAKRGQDVALRCDPISGHVSLFWYQQALGQGPEFLTYFQNEAQLDKSGLPSDRFFAERPEGSVSTLKIQRTQQEDSAVYLCASSSRLLREGYTFGSGTRLTVV.

The rearrangement joins TRBV2 to TRBJ2-3; 13 bases fit TRBD2. Germline CDR1 is SNHLY and CDR2 is FYNNEI. With 8 bases clipped from V and 4 bases from J, the junction kept 6 bases outside the gene matches. This CDR3 comprises 15 residues. This CDR3 is CASRSTSGGADTQYF. DNA of the CDR3: TGTGCCAGCCGATCCACTAGCGGGGGGGCAGATACGCAGTATTTT.

The rearrangement joins TRBV6-2 or TRBV6-3 to TRBJ1-5, with D unresolved. This CDR3 is built from 15 residues. From germline, CDR1 is MNHEY and CDR2 SVGEGT. Trimming shortened V by 7 bases and J by 7 bases, and 20 bases separated the two germline ends. CDR3 sequence reads: CASTPAGGAGQPQHF. CDR3 sequence (DNA): TGTGCCAGCACCCCTGCGGGAGGCGCGGGGCAGCCCCAGCATTTT.

CDR3 in DNA: TGTGCCAGCTCACGAGGGTTTGGCCCGAACACCGGGGAGCTGTTTTTT. Translating it yields CASSRGFGPNTGELFF. The chain couples TRBV18 to TRBJ2-2, with D possibly being TRBD2 (5 bases). The germline gives CDR1 KGHSH, CDR2 LQKENI. With 4 bases removed from V and 0 bases from J, the gap between germline ends came to 12 bases. This CDR3 has 16 amino acids.